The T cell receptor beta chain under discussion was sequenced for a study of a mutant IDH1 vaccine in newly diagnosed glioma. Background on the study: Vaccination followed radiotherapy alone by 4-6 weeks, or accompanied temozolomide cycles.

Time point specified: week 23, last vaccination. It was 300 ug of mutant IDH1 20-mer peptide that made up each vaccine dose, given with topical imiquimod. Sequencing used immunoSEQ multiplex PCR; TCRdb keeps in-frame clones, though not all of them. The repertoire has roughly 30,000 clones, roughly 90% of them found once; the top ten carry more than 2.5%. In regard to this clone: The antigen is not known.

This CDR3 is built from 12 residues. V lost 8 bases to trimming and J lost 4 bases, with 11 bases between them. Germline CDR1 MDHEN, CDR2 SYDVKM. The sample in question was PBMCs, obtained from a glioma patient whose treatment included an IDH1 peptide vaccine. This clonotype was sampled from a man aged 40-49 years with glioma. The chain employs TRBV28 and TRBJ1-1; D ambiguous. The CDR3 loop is CASCRVRTEAFF. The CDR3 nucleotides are TGTGCCAGCTGCCGGGTGCGCACTGAAGCTTTCTTT.